This TCR beta chain appears in the sequencing data of a study of blood T cell repertoires in COVID-19. For the study at large: PBMCs, B-cell-depleted T cells, or T cells were the source of the cDNA or gDNA that made up the material.

In the original workflow: Amplification of reference gene primers was used by the study to estimate nucleated cell counts. Assay: immunoSEQ multiplex PCR; the TCRdb copy retains only in-frame clones and omits some. V and J calls and clone size are as listed in that table; D and trimming were resolved from the DNA. The sample has under 250,000 clones, roughly 88% seen once. Germline V gene lookup returns CDR1 MNHEY and CDR2 SVGAGI. Trimming removed 6 bases from V and 8 bases from J, with 11 bases in between. The length of the CDR3 is 12 residues. Seattle-derived patients entered the study during active infection and were followed longitudinally.

This TCR came from a woman aged 80 or over with COVID-19, enrolled during active disease. The J gene is TRBJ2-1, the V gene TRBV6-5, with a possible D match to TRBD2 (5 bases). What was sequenced was peripheral blood. The CDR3 DNA reads TGTGCCAGCAGATCCTCTAGCCATGAGCAGTTCTTC. Translation gives CASRSSSHEQFF.